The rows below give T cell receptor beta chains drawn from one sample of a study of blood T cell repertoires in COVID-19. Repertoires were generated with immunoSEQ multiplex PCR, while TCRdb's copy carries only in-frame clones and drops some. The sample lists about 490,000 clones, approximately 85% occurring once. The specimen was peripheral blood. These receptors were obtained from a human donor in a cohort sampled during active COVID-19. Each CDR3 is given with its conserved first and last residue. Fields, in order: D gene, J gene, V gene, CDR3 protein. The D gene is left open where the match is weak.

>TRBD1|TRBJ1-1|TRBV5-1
CASRRGQGAGTEAFF
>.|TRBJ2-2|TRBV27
CASSFPPGTGELFF
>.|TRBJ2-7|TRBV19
CASSSQVSWSSYEQYF
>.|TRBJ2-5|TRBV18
CASSRGQTYQETQYF
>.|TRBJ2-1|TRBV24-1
CATSDYGARGFNEQFF
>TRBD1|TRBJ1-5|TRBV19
CASSMWDRGKNQPQHF
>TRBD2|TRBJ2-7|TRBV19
CASTTTGTSGYEQYF
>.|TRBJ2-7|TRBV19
CASSRGTDYEQYF
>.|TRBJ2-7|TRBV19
CASSSGAEQYF
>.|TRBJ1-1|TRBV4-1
CASSQGPRVGTEAFF
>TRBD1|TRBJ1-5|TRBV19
CASSIQQGQPQHF
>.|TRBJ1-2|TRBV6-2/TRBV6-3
CASSPDNYGYTF
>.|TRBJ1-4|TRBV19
CASSILRGAEKLFF
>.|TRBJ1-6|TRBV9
CASSGSGLGPNSPLHF
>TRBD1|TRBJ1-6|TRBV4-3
CASSKRDSYNSPLHF
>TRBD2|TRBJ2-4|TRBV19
CASKGGRARAKNIQYF
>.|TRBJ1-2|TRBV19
CASSYDRLNDYTF
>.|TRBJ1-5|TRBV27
CASSWQGGNQPQHF
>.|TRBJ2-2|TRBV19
CASSSPAGTNTGELFF
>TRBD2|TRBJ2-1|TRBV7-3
CASSPAGAYNEQFF
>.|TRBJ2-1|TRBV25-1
CASSGGTPTNEQFF
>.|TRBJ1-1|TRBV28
CASMLSSAGAGTEAFF
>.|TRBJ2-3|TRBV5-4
CASGQKKGTSTDTQYF
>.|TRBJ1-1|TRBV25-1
CASSEFQVDTEAFF
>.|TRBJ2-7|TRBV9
CASSVFPTGQVQYF
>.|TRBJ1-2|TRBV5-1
CASSLEEAPHYGYTF
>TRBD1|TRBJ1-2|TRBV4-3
CASSQRQGWGYTF
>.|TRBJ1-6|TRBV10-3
CAITGLAGAYNSPLHF
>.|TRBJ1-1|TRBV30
CAGARGEAEAFF
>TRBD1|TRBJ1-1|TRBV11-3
CASSLGLQGAGTEAFF
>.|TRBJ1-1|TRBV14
CASSQGGPAKNTEAFF
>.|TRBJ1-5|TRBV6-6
CASSPLGGYSNQPQHF
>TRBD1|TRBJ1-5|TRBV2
CASGTQGAWQPQHF
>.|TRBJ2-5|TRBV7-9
CASSLATGSETQYF
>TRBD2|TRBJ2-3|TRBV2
CASSPGLAGTDTQYF
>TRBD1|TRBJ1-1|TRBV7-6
CASSVRTGGHTEAFF
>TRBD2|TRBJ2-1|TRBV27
CASTPSLAGVAYEQFF
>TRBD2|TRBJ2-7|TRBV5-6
CASSKIAGGPHEQYF
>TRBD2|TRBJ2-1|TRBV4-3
CASSQEYLGLADYNEQFF
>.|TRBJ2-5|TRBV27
CASSPNRVGETQYF
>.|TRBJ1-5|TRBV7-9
CASGSGPSDSNQPQHF
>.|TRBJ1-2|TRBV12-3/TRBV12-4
CASSLGVHYGYTF